This TCR beta chain was sequenced in a study of blood T cells in healthy people across ages. Study overall: For every two T cells, template switching captured about one barcoded beta molecule.

For the second PCR, which ran for about 6 to 11 cycles, a sample-barcoded 5' primer and a J-beta primer mix were used. TCRdb itself ran the 5' RACE reads through MiXCR, one entry per CDR3 protein. The sample lists around 1,000,000 distinct CDR3 sequences, 20% to 25% occurring once. The length of the CDR3 is 15 residues. V lost 1 base and J lost 6, with 18 bases in between. Germline CDR1 is SQVTM and CDR2 is ANQGSEA. Healthy Caucasians from Russia aged about 6 to 100 served as donors. These sequences were also reported in another study, on T cells of mothers and their children. Per that study: Normalized overlap was always slightly, never significantly, higher in related than unrelated mother-child pairs.

Sequencing input: blood. The chain couples TRBV29-1 to TRBJ1-1; TRBD1 is a possible D gene (5 bases). The sequence was collected from a girl aged 2 to 9 in good health. In DNA form, the CDR3 reads TGCAGCGTTGAAGTAGCGTCGGTGGGGGATTCTGAAGCTTTCTTT. Translated: CSVEVASVGDSEAFF.